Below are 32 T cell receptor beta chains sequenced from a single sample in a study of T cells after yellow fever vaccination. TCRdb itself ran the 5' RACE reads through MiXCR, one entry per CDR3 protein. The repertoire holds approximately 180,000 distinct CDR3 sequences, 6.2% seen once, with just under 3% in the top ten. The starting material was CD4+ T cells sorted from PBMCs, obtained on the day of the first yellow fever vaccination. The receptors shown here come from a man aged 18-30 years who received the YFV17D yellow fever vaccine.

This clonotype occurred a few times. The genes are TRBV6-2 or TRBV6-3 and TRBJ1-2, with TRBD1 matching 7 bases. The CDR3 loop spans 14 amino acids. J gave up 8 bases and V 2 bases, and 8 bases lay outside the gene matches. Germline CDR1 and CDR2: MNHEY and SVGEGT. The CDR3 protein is CASSYDREGTGYTF. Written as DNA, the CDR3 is TGTGCCAGCAGTTACGACAGGGAGGGGACCGGCTACACCTTC.

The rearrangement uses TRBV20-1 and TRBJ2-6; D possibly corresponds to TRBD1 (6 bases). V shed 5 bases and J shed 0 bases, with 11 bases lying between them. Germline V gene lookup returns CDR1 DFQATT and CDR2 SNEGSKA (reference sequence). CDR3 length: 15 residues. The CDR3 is CSAVQGSSGANVLTF. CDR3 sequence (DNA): TGCAGTGCTGTACAGGGAAGCTCTGGGGCCAACGTCCTGACTTTC.

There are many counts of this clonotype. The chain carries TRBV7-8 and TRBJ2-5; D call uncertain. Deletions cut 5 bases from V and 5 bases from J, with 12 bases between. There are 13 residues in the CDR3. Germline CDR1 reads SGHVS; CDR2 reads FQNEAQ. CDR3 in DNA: TGTGCCAGCAGCCTAAGACTTGAGGAGACCCAGTACTTC. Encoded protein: CASSLRLEETQYF.

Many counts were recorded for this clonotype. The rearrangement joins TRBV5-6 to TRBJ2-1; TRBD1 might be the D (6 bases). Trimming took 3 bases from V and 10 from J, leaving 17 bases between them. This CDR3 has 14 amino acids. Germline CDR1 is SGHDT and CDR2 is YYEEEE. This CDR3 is CASSSTGLVKEQFF. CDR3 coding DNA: TGTGCCAGCAGCTCTACAGGGCTAGTCAAGGAGCAGTTCTTC. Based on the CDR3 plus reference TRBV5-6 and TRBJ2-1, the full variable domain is DAGVTQSPTHLIKTRGQQVTLRCSPKSGHDTVSWYQQALGQGPQFIFQYYEEEERQRGNFPDRFSGHQFPNYSSELNVNALLLGDSALYLCASSSTGLVKEQFFGPGTRLTVL.

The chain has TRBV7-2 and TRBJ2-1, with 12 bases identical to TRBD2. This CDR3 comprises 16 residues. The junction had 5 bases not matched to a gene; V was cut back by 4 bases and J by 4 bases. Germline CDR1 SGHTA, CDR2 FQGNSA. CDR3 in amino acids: CASSWRTSGTYNEQFF. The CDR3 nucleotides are TGTGCCAGCAGCTGGAGGACTAGCGGGACTTACAATGAGCAGTTCTTC.

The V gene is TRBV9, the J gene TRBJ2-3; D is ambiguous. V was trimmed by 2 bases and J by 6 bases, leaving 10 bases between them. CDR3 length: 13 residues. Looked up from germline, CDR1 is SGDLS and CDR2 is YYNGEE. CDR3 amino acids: CASSVYNGDTQYF. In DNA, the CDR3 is TGTGCCAGCAGCGTCTACAACGGGGATACGCAGTATTTT.

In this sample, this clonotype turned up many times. Here the CDR3 reads CSASRTGVLADTQYF. The CDR3 region has the DNA TGCAGTGCTTCCCGGACAGGGGTCCTCGCAGATACGCAGTATTTT. This chain joins TRBV20-1 and TRBJ2-3; 9 nucleotides match TRBD1. The junction had 10 bases not matched to a gene; V was cut back by 5 bases and J by 4 bases. The CDR3 is made up of 15 amino acids. CDR1 is DFQATT, CDR2 SNEGSKA, per germline (reference sequence).

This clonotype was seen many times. CDR3 sequence reads: CSGGSSSYNEQFF. The DNA of the CDR3 is TGCAGCGGTGGATCCAGCTCCTACAATGAGCAGTTCTTC. The chain joins TRBV29-1 to TRBJ2-1; D gene ambiguous. CDR1 SQVTM and CDR2 ANQGSEA come from the germline V gene. The ends were cut back, 7 bases at V and 0 bases at J, with 10 bases in the middle. The length of the CDR3 is 13 residues.

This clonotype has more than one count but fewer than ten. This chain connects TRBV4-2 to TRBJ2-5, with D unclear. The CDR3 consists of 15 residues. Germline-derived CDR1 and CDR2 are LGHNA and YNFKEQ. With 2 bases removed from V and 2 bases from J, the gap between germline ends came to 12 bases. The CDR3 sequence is CASSQNDLRQETQYF. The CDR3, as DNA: TGTGCCAGCAGCCAAAACGACCTGCGTCAAGAGACCCAGTACTTC.

The CDR3 here is CASSPRGGVNEQFF. The DNA for the CDR3 is TGCGCCAGCAGCCCCCGAGGCGGGGTGAATGAGCAGTTCTTC. J is TRBJ2-1 and V is TRBV5-1; TRBD2 is a possible D gene (6 bases). CDR1 and CDR2 (germline): SGHRS, YFSETQ. V lost 4 bases to trimming and J lost 7 bases, with 15 bases between them. The CDR3 consists of 14 residues. Full variable domain (missing parts from reference TRBV5-1 and TRBJ2-1): KAGVTQTPRYLIKTRGQQVTLSCSPISGHRSVSWYQQTPGQGLQFLFEYFSETQRNKGNFPGRFSGRQFSNSRSEMNVSTLELGDSALYLCASSPRGGVNEQFFGPGTRLTVL.

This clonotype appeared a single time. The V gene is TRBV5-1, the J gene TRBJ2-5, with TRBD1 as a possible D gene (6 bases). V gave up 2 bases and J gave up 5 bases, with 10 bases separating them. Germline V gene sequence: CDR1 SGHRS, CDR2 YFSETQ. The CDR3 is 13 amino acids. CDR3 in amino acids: CASSLEGHETQYF. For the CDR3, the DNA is TGCGCCAGCAGCTTAGAGGGACATGAGACCCAGTACTTC.

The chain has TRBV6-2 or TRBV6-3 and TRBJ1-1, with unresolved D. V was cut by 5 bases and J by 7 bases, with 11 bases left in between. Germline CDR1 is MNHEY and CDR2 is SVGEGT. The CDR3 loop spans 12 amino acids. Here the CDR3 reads CASSKTDSEAFF. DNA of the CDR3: TGTGCCAGCAGTAAGACGGATAGTGAAGCTTTCTTT.

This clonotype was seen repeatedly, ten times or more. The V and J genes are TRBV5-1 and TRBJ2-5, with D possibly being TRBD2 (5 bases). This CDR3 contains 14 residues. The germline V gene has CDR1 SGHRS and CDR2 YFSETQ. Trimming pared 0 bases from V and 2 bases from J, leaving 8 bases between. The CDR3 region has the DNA TGCGCCAGCAGCTTGGGAGGGTTTCAAGAGACCCAGTACTTC. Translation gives CASSLGGFQETQYF.

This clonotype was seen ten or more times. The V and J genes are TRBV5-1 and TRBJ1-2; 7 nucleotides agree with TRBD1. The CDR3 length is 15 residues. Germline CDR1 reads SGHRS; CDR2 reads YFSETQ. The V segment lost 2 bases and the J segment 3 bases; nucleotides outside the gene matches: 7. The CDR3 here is CASSLQGTLDYGYTF. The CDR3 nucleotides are TGCGCCAGCAGCTTACAGGGGACCCTCGACTATGGCTACACCTTC.

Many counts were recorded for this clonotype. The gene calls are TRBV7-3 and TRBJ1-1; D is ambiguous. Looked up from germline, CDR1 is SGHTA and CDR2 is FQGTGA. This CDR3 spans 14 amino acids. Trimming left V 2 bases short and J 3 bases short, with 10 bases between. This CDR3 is CASSLDGDHTEAFF. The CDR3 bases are TGTGCCAGCAGCTTAGACGGGGATCACACTGAAGCTTTCTTT.

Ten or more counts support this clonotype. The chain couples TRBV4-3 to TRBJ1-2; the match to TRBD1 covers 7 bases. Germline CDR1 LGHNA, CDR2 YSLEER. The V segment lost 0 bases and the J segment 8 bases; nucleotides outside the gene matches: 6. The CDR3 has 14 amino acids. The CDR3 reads CASSQDEGARGYTF. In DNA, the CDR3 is TGCGCCAGCAGCCAAGATGAGGGGGCGCGGGGCTACACCTTC.

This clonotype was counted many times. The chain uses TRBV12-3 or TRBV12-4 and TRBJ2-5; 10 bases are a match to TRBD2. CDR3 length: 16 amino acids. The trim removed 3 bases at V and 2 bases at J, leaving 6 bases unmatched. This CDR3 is CASSFGLAGVQETQYF. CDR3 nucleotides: TGTGCCAGCAGTTTCGGGCTAGCGGGGGTTCAAGAGACCCAGTACTTC.

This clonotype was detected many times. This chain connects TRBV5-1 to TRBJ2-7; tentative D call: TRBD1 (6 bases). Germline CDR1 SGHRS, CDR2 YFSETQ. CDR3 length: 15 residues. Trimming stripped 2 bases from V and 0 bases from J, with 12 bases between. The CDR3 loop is CASSFGQSYSYEQYF. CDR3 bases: TGCGCCAGCAGCTTCGGACAGTCCTACTCCTACGAGCAGTACTTC. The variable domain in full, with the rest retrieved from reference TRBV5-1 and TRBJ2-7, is KAGVTQTPRYLIKTRGQQVTLSCSPISGHRSVSWYQQTPGQGLQFLFEYFSETQRNKGNFPGRFSGRQFSNSRSEMNVSTLELGDSALYLCASSFGQSYSYEQYFGPGTRLTVT.

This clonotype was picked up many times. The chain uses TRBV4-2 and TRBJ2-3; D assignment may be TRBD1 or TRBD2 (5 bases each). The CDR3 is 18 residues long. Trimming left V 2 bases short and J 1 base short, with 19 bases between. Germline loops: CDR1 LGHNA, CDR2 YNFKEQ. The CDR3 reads CASSQPAGRARGTDTQYF. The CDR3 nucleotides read TGTGCCAGCAGCCAACCAGCCGGGCGGGCCAGGGGCACAGATACGCAGTATTTT.

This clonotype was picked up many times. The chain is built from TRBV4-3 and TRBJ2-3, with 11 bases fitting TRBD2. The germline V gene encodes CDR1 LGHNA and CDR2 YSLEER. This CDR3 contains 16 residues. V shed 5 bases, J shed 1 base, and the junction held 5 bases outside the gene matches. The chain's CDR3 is CASSFSGGAGTDTQYF. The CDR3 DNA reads TGCGCCAGCAGCTTTAGCGGGGGGGCAGGCACAGATACGCAGTATTTT.

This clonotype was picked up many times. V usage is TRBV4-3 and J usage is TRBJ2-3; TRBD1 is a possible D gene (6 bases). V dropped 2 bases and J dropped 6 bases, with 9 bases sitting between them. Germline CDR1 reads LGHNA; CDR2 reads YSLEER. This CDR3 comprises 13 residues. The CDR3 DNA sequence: TGCGCCAGCAGCCAACAGGGGCTGGATACGCAGTATTTT. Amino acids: CASSQQGLDTQYF.

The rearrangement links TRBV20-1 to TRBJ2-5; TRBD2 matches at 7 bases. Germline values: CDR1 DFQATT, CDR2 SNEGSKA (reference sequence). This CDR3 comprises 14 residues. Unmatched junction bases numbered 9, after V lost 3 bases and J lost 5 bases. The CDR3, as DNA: TGCAGTGCTAGGTCCGGACTAGATCGGGAGACCCAGTACTTC. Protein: CSARSGLDRETQYF.

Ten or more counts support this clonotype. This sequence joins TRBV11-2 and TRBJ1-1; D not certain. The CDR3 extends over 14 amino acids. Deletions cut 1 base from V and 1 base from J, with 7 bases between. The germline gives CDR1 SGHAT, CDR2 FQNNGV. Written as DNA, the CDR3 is TGTGCCAGCAGCTTAGCCCCTGGGAACACTGAAGCTTTCTTT. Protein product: CASSLAPGNTEAFF.

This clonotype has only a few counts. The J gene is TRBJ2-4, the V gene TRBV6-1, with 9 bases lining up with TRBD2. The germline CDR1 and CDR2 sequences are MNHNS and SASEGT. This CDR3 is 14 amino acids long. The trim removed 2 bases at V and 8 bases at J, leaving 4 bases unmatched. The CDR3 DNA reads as TGTGCCAGCAGTGAACCGGGACTAGCCGACATTCAGTACTTC. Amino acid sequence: CASSEPGLADIQYF.

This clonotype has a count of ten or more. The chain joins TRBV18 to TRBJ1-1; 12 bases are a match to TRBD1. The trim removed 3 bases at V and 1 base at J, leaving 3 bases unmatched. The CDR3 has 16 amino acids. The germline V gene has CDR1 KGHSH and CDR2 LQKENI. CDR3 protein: CASSPTGQGANTEAFF. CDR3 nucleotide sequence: TGTGCCAGCTCACCGACGGGACAGGGGGCGAACACTGAAGCTTTCTTT.

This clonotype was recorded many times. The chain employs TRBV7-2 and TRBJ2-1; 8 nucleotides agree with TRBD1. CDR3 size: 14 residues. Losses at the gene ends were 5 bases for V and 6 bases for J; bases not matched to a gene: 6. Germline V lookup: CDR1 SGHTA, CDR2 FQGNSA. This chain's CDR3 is CASSTDRGGNEQFF. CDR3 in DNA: TGTGCCAGCAGCACCGACAGGGGCGGCAATGAGCAGTTCTTC.

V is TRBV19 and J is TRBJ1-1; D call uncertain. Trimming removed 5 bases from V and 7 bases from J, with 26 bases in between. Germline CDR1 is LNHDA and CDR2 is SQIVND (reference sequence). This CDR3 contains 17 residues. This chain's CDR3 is CASSLGGIGLTTLEAFF. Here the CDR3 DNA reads TGTGCCAGTAGTCTGGGTGGGATTGGGCTCACCACTCTTGAAGCTTTCTTT.

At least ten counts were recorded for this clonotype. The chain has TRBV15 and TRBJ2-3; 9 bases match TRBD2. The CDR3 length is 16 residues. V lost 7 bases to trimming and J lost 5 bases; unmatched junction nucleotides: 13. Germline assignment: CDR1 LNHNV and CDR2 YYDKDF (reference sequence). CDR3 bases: TGTGCCACCACCCCGCGGGGGGGGCTGAGGGAAGATACGCAGTATTTT. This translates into CATTPRGGLREDTQYF.

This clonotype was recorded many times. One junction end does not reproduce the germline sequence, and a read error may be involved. CDR3 DNA: TGCGCCAGCAGCTTGGGCGCGGGAAAATCCCCAGCCCTAAGCTTC. Residues: CASSLGAGKSPALSF. J is TRBJ2-1 and V is TRBV5-1; TRBD2 is a possible D gene (6 bases). CDR3 size: 15 residues. Per germline, CDR1 SGHRS and CDR2 YFSETQ.

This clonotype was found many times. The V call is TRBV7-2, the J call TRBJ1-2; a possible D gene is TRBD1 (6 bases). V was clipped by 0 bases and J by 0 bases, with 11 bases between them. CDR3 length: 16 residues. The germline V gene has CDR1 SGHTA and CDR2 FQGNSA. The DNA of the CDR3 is TGTGCCAGCAGCTTAGCCGGGGGGGCGGCTAACTATGGCTACACCTTC. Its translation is CASSLAGGAANYGYTF.

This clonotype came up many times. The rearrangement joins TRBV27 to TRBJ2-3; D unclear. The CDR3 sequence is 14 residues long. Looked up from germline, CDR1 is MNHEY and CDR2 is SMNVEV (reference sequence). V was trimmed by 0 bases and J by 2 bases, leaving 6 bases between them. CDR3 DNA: TGTGCCAGCAGTTTATCTGGATACACAGATACGCAGTATTTT. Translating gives CASSLSGYTDTQYF.

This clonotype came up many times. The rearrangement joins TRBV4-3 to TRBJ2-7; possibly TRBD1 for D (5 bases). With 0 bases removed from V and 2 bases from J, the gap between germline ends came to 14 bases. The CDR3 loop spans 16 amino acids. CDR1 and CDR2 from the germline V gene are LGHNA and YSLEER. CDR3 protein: CASSQDVGPSPYEQYF. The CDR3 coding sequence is TGCGCCAGCAGCCAAGATGTGGGGCCGTCCCCCTACGAGCAGTACTTC.